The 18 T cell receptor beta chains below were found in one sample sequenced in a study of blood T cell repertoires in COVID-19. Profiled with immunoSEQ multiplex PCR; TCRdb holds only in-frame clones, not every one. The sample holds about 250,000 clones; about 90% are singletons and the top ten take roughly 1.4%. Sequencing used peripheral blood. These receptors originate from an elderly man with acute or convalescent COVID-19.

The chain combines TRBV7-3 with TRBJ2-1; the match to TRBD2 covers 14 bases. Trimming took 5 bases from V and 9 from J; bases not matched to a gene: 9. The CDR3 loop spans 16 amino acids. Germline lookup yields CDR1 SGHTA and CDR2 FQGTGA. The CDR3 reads CASSPQGTSGSSEQFF. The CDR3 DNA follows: TGTGCCAGCAGCCCCCAGGGGACTAGCGGGAGCAGTGAGCAGTTCTTC.

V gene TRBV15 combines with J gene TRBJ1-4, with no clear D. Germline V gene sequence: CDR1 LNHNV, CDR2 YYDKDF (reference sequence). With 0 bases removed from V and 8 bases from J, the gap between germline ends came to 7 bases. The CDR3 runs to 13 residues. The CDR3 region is CATSRDKQEKLFF. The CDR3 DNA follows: TGTGCCACCAGCAGAGATAAACAGGAAAAACTGTTTTTT.

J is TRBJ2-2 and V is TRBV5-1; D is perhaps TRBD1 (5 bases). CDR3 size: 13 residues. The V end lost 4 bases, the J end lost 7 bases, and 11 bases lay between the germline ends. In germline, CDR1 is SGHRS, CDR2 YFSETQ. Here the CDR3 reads CASSPDIVGELFF. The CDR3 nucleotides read TGCGCCAGCAGCCCGGACATCGTCGGGGAGCTGTTTTTT.

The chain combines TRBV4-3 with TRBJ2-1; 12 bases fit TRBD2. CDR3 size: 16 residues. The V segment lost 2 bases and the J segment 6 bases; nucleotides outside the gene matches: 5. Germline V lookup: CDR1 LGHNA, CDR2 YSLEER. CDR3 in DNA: TGCGCCAGCAGCCAACCTCTAGCGGGGGGGGTCAATGAGCAGTTCTTC. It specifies CASSQPLAGGVNEQFF.

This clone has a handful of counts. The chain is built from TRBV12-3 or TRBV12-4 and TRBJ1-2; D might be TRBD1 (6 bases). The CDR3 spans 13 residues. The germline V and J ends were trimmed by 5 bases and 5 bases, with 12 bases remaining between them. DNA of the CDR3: TGTGCCAGCAGTCCATCCACAGGGTATGGCTACACCTTC. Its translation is CASSPSTGYGYTF.

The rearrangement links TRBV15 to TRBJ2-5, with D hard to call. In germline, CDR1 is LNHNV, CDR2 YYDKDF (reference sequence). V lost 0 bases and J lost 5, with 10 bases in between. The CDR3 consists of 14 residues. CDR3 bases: TGTGCCACCAGCAGAGATCGAACTTGGGAGACCCAGTACTTC. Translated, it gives CATSRDRTWETQYF.

This CDR3 reads CATSNTNEQYF. DNA of the CDR3: TGTGCCACCAGCAATACAAACGAGCAGTACTTC. The V gene is TRBV15, the J gene TRBJ2-7; unclear D gene. The germline V gene encodes CDR1 LNHNV and CDR2 YYDKDF (reference sequence). The CDR3 contains 11 residues. V shed 4 bases and J shed 5 bases, with 6 bases lying between them. Complete variable domain (other parts from reference TRBV15 and TRBJ2-7): DAMVIQNPRYQVTQFGKPVTLSCSQTLNHNVMYWYQQKSSQAPKLLFHYYDKDFNNEADTPDNFQSRRPNTSFCFLDIRSPGLGDTAMYLCATSNTNEQYFGPGTRLTVT.

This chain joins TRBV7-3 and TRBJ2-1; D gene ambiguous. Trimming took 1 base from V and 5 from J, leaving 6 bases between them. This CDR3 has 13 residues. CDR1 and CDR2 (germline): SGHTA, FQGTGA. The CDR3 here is CASSLRVNNEQFF. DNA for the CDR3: TGTGCCAGCAGCTTAAGAGTCAACAATGAGCAGTTCTTC.

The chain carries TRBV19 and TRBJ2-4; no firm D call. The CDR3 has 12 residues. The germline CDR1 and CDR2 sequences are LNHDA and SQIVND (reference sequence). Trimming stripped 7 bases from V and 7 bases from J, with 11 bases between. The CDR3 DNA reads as TGTGCCAGTATGTCCCAGGCGAACATTCAGTACTTC. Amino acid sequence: CASMSQANIQYF.

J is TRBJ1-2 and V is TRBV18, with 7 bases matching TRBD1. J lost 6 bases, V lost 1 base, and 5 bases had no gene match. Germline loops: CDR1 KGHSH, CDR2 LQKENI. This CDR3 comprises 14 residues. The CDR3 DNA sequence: TGTGCCAGCTCACCACTGACGACAGGGAATGGCTACACCTTC. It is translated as CASSPLTTGNGYTF.

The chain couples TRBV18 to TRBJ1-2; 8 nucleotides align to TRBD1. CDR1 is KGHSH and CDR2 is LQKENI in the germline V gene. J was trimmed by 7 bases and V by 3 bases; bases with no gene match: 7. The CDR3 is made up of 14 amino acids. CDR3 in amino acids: CASSPDRGGFGYTF. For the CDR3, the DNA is TGTGCCAGCTCACCCGACAGGGGAGGGTTTGGCTACACCTTC. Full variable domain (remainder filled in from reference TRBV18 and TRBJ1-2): NAGVMQNPRHLVRRRGQEARLRCSPMKGHSHVYWYRQLPEEGLKFMVYLQKENIIDESGMPKERFSAEFPKEGPSILRIQQVVRGDSAAYFCASSPDRGGFGYTFGSGTRLTVV.

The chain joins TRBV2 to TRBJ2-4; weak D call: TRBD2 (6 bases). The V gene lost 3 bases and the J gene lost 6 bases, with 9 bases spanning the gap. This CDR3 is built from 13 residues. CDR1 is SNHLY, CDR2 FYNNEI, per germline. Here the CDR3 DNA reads TGTGCCAGCAGTGATGGAGGGAGAAACATTCAGTACTTC. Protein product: CASSDGGRNIQYF.

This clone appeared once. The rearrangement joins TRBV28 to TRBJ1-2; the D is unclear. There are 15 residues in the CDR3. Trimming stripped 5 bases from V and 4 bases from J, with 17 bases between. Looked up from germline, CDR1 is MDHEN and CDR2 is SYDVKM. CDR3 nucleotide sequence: TGTGCCAGCAGTCCAGGAGGGCCACGAGGCTATGGCTACACCTTC. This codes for CASSPGGPRGYGYTF.

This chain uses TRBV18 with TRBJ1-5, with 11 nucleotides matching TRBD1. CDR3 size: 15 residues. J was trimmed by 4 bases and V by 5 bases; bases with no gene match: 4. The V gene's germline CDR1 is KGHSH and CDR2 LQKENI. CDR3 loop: CASSGGTGGNQPQHF. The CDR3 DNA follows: TGTGCCAGCTCAGGAGGGACAGGGGGTAATCAGCCCCAGCATTTT. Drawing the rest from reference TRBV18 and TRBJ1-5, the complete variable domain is NAGVMQNPRHLVRRRGQEARLRCSPMKGHSHVYWYRQLPEEGLKFMVYLQKENIIDESGMPKERFSAEFPKEGPSILRIQQVVRGDSAAYFCASSGGTGGNQPQHFGDGTRLSIL.

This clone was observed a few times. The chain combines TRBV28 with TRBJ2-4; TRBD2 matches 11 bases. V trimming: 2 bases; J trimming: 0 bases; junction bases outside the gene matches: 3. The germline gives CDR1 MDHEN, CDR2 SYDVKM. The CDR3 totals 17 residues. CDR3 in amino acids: CASSLTSGRVAKNIQYF. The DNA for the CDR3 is TGTGCCAGCAGTTTAACTAGCGGGAGAGTAGCCAAAAACATTCAGTACTTC.

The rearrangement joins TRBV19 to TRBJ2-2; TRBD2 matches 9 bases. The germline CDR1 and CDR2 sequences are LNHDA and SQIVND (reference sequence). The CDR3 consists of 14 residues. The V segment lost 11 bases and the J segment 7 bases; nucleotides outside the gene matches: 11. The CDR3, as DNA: TGTGCCGCCTCGCCGCGGGGGGGCGTCGGGGAGCTGTTTTTT. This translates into CAASPRGGVGELFF.

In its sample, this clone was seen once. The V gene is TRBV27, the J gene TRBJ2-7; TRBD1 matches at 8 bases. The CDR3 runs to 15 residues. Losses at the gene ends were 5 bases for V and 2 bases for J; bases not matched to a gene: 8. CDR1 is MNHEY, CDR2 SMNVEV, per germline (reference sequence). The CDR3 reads CASSPGTGYPYEQYF. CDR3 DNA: TGTGCCAGCAGTCCCGGGACAGGATACCCCTACGAGCAGTACTTC.

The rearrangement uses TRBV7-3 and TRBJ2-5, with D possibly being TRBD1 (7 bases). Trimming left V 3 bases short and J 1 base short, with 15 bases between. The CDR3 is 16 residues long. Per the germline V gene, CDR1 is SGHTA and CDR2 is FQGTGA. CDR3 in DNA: TGTGCCAGCAGCTTGGGAGGAGGGACAGCCCAAGAGACCCAGTACTTC. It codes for CASSLGGGTAQETQYF. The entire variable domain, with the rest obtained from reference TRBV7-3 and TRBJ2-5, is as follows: GAGVSQTPSNKVTEKGKYVELRCDPISGHTALYWYRQSLGQGPEFLIYFQGTGAADDSGLPNDRFFAVRPEGSVSTLKIQRTERGDSAVYLCASSLGGGTAQETQYFGPGTRLLVL.